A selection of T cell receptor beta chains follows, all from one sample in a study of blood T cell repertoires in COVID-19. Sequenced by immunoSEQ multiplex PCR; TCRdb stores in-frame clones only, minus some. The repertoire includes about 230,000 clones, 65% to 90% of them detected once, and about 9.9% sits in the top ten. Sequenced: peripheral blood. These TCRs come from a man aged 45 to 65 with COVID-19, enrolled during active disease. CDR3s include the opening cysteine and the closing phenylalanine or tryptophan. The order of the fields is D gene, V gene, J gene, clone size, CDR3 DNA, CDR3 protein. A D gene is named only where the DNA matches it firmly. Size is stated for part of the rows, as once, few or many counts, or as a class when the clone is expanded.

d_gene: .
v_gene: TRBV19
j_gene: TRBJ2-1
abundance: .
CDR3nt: TGTGCCAGTAGTATACAGGGAATCGCCAATGAGCAGTTCTTC
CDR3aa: CASSIQGIANEQFF

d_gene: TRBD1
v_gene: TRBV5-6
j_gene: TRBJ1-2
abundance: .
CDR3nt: TGTGCCAGCAGCACACCGGGACAGGGGGCAGATGGCTACACCTTC
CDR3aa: CASSTPGQGADGYTF

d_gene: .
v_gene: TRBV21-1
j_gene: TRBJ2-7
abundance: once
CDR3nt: TGTGCCAGCAGCAAAGCACCAGGGCCTACCTACGAGCAGTACTTC
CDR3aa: CASSKAPGPTYEQYF

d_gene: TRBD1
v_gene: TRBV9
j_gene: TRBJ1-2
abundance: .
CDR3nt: TGTGCCAGCAGCGTAGATACAGGGGGAGGTCATGGCTACACCTTC
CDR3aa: CASSVDTGGGHGYTF

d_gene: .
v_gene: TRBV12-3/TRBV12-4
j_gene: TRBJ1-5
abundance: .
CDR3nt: TGTGCCAGCAGTTTTGGAGGGGAACAGCCCCAGCATTTT
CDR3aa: CASSFGGEQPQHF

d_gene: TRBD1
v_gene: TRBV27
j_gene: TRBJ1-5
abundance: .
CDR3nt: TGTGCCAGCAGCTCGGACAGGGACGTTCAGCCCCAGCATTTT
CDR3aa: CASSSDRDVQPQHF

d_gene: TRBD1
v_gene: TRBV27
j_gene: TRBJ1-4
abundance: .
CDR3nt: TGTGCCAGCAGCCAGGGGGCGGCATTGGCTAATGAAAAACTGTTTTTT
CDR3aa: CASSQGAALANEKLFF

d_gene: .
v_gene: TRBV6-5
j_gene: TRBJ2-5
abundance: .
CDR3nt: TGTGCCAGCAGTTACTCGCGGGGTGCAGGTCAAGAGACCCAGTACTTC
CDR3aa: CASSYSRGAGQETQYF

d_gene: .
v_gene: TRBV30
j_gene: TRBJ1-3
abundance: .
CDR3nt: TGTGCCTGCAGTAAGCCTGGAAACACCATATATTTT
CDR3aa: CACSKPGNTIYF

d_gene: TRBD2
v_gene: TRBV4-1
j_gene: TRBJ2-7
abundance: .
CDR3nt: TGCGCCAGCAGCCTCCAAGGGACTAGCGGGAGCTACGAGCAGTACTTC
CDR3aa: CASSLQGTSGSYEQYF

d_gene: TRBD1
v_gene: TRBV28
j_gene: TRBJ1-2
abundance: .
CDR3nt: TGTGCCAGCAGTTCTCCAGAGGGACAGAGTGCCCTCTATGGCTACACCTTC
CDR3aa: CASSSPEGQSALYGYTF

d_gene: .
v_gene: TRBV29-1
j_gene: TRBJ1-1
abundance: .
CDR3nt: TGCAGCGCCCCAGGGCCCAGCCTGATGAACACTGAAGCTTTCTTT
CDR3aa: CSAPGPSLMNTEAFF

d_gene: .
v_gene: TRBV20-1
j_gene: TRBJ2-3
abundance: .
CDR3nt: TGCAGTGCTTCAAAAGATACGCAGTATTTT
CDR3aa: CSASKDTQYF

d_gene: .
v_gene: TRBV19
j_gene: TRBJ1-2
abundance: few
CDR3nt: TGTGCCAGTAACGCAGGCTCAGCACCTGGCTACACCTTC
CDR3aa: CASNAGSAPGYTF

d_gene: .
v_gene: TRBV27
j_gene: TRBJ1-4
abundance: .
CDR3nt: TGTGCCAGCAGTTTATCGAGGGGGATTAATGAAAAACTGTTTTTT
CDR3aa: CASSLSRGINEKLFF

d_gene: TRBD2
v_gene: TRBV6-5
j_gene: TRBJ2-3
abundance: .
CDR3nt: TGTGCCAGCAGTTCCGGACTAGCGTCGCAGTATTTT
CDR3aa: CASSSGLASQYF

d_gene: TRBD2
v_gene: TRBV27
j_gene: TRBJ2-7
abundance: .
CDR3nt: TGTGCCAGCAGTCGAACACTAGCGGGGTCCCCCTACGAGCAGTACTTC
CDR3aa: CASSRTLAGSPYEQYF

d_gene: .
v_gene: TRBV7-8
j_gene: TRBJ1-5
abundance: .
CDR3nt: TGTGCCAGCAGCTTAGAACCTGTTCGGAATCAGCCCCAGCATTTT
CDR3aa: CASSLEPVRNQPQHF

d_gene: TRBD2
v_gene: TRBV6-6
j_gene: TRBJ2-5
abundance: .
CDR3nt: TGTGCCAGCAGTTACGTAGCTAGCGGGAGGAAAGAGACCCAGTACTTC
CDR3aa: CASSYVASGRKETQYF

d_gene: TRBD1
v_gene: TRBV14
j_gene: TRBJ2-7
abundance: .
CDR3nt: TGTGCCAGCAGCCCGAGGACAGGAACCTTCTCCTACGAGCAGTACTTC
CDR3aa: CASSPRTGTFSYEQYF

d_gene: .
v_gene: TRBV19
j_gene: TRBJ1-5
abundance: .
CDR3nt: TGTGCCAGTAGTACGACAGAAAATAGCAATCAGCCCCAGCATTTT
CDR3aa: CASSTTENSNQPQHF

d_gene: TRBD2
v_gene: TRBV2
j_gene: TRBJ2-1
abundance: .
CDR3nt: TGTGCCAGCAGACGGTCTAGCGGATACAATGAGCAGTTCTTC
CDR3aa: CASRRSSGYNEQFF

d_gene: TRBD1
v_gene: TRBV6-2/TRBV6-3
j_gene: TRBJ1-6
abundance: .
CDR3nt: TGTGCCAGCAGCCGTGGGACAGATTCACCCCTCCACTTT
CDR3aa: CASSRGTDSPLHF

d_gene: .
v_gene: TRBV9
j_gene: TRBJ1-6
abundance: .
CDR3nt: TGTGCCAGCAGCTCCGAGGGTGGGAATTCACCCCTCCACTTT
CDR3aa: CASSSEGGNSPLHF

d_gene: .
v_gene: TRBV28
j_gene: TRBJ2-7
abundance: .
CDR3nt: TGTGCCAGCAGTGCCGGGACACCAAGCTACGAGCAGTACTTC
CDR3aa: CASSAGTPSYEQYF

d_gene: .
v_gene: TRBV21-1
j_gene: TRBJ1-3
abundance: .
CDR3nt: TGTGCCAGCAGCAGACAGGGTGGAAACACCATATATTTT
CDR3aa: CASSRQGGNTIYF

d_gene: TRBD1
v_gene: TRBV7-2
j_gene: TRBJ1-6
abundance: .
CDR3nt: TGTGCCAGCAGCTTAGCTAGGGGACAGGGGGGGTCACCCCTCCACTTT
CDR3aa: CASSLARGQGGSPLHF

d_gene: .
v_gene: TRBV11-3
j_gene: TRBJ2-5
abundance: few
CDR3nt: TGTGCCAGCAGCTTAGGAGGGGGAGATACGGAGACCCAGTACTTC
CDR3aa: CASSLGGGDTETQYF

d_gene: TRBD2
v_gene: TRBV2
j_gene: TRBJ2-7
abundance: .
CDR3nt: TGTGCCAGCAGTGGACTAGCGGGAGTCTACGAGCAGTACTTC
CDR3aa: CASSGLAGVYEQYF

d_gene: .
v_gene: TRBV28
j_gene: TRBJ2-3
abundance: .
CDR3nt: TGTGCCAGCAGACTTCGGGGGTCTAGCGTTAGCACAGATACGCAGTATTTT
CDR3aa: CASRLRGSSVSTDTQYF

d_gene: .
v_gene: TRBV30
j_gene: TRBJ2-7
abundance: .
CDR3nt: TGTGCCTGCAAGGGTCAGGGGTCCTACGAGCAGTACTTC
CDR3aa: CACKGQGSYEQYF

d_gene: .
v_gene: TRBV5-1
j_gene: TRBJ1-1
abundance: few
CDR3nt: TGCGCCAGCAGCTTGGCCAGTATGAACACTGAAGCTTTCTTT
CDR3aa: CASSLASMNTEAFF

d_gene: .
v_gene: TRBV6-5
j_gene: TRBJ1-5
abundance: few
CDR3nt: TGTGCCAGCAGTTACTCTGAGACAGTCCGGGAGGCCCAGCATTTT
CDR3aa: CASSYSETVREAQHF

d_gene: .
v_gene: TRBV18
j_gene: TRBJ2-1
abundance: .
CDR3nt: TGTGCCAGCTCACCTCCCTCTCTTACGGGACAAGGCTATGAGCAGTTCTTC
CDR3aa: CASSPPSLTGQGYEQFF

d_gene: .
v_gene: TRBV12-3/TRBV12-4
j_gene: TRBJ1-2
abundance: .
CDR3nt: TGTGCCAGCAGTTTATTCGGGTATGGCTACACCTTC
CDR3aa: CASSLFGYGYTF

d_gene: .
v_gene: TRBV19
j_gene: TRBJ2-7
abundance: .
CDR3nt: TGTGCCAGTAGTATAGATCAGGGGTCCTCCTACGAGCAGTACTTC
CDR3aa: CASSIDQGSSYEQYF

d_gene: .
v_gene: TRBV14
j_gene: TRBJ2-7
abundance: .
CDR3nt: TGTGCCAGCAGCCCCCCCCTCAGGGGACACGAATCAACCTACGAGCAGTACTTC
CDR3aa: CASSPPLRGHESTYEQYF

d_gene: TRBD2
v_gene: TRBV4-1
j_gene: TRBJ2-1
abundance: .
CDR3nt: TGCGCCAGCAGCCAAGAAGGGACTAGCGCAAAACATGAGCAGTTCTTC
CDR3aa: CASSQEGTSAKHEQFF

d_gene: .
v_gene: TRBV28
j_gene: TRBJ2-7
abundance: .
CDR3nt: TGTGCCAGCAGAACTGGAGGCAGCTCCTACGAGCAGTACTTC
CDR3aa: CASRTGGSSYEQYF

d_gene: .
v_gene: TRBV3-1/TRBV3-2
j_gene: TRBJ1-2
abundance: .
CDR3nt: TGTGCCAGCAGCCACACCTCCGGGAAGAACTATGGCTACACCTTC
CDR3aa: CASSHTSGKNYGYTF

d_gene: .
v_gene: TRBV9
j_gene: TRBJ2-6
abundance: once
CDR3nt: TGTGCCAGCAGCGTAGCCCCAGGATCTGGGGCCAACGTCCTGACTTTC
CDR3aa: CASSVAPGSGANVLTF

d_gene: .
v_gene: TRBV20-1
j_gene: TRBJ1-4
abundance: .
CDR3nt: TGCAGTGCTAGTCAGGACACCAACCCAATTGGGGAAAAACTGTTTTTT
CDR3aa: CSASQDTNPIGEKLFF

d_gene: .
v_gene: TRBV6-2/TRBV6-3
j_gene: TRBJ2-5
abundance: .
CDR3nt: TGTGCCAGCAGTTCCATCCCGGGGGAGACCCAGTACTTC
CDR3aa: CASSSIPGETQYF

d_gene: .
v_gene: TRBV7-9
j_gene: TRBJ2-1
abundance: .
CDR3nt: TGTGCCAGCAGCTTAGAGTTGGCGGCAGGGTACCGGGAGGAGCAGTTCTTC
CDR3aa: CASSLELAAGYREEQFF

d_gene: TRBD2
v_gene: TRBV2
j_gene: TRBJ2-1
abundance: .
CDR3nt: TGTGCCAGCAGTGGACTAGCGGGGCGGGATGAGCAGTTCTTC
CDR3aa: CASSGLAGRDEQFF

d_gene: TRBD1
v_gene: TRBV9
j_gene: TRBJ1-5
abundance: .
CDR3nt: TGTGCCAGCAGCGCACAGGGGGACCATCAGCCCCAGCATTTT
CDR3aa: CASSAQGDHQPQHF

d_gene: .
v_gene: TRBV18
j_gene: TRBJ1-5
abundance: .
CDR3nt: TGTGCCAGCTCACCAGAGAGAAATCAGCCCCAGCATTTT
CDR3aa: CASSPERNQPQHF

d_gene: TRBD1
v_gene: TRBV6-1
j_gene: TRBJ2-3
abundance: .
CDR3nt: TGTGCCAGCAGTGAAGGGGAAGGGGGCGCAGATACGCAGTATTTT
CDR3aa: CASSEGEGGADTQYF

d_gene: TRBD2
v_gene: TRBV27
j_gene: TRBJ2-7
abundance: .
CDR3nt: TGTGCCAGCAGTTTATCGGGACTAGCGGGCTACGAGCAGTACTTC
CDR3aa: CASSLSGLAGYEQYF

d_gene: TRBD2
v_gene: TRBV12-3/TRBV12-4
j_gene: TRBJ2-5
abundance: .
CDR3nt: TGTGCCAGCAGCCTGGGACTAGACCAGACCCAGTACTTC
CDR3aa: CASSLGLDQTQYF

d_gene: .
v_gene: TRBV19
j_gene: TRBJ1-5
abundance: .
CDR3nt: TGTGCCAGTAGTATCACCGGCGGGGGTCAGCCCCAGCATTTT
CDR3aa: CASSITGGGQPQHF

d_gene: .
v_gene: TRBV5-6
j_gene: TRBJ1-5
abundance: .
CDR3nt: TGTGCCAGCAGGAATTGGAGGAGGGCTCAGCCCCAGCATTTT
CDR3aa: CASRNWRRAQPQHF

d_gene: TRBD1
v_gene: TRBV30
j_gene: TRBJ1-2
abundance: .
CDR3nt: TGTGCCTGGGGAGGACAGGGGTCCGGAAACTATGGCTACACCTTC
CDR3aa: CAWGGQGSGNYGYTF

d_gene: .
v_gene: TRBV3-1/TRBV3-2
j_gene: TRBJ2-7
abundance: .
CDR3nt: TGTGCCAGCAGCCGGCGGCCGGACTCCTACGAGCAGTACTTC
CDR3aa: CASSRRPDSYEQYF

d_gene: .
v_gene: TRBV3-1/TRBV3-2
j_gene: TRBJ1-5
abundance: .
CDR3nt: TGTGCCAGCAGCCATCGAGGACAGCCCCAGCATTTT
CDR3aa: CASSHRGQPQHF

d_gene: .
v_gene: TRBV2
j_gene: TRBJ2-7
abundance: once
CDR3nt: TGTGCCAGCACCCAGACCTACGAGCAGTACTTC
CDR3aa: CASTQTYEQYF

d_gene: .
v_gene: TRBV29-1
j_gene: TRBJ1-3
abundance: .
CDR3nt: TGCAGCGTTGCCTCAGGGTTAACCTCTGGAAACACCATATATTTT
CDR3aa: CSVASGLTSGNTIYF

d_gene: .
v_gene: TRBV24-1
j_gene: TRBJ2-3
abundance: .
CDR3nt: TGTGCCACCAGTGATTTCGGGTCCAGCGGTGACACAGATACGCAGTATTTT
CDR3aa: CATSDFGSSGDTDTQYF

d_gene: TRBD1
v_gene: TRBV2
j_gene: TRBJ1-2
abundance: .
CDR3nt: TGTGCCAGCAGTTTCAGGGGGGAGGACTATGGCTACACCTTC
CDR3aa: CASSFRGEDYGYTF